These 17 T cell receptor beta chains were all obtained from the same sample, sequenced in a study of blood T cells in healthy people across ages. Then a second PCR, running about 7 to 11 cycles, was carried out with a sample-barcoded 5' primer and a J-beta primer mix. TCRdb recomputed calls from the 5' RACE reads with MiXCR, one row per CDR3 protein. The sample lists 700,000 or so distinct CDR3 sequences, around two fifths occurring once. Material for sequencing was blood. These receptors were collected from an elderly man in good health.

This clonotype was recorded a few times. This chain links TRBV6-6 with TRBJ1-2; D uncertain. The V end lost 0 bases, the J end lost 4 bases, and 15 bases lay between the germline ends. The CDR3 sequence is 16 residues long. CDR1 MNHNY and CDR2 SVGAGI come from the germline V gene (reference sequence). The CDR3 is CASSYSKAGTSYGYTF. CDR3 in DNA: TGTGCCAGCAGTTACTCGAAGGCGGGAACGTCCTATGGCTACACCTTC.

The chain is built from TRBV2 and TRBJ2-2, with TRBD1 identical over 9 bases. J gave up 4 bases and V 6 bases, and 6 bases lay outside the gene matches. From germline, CDR1 is SNHLY and CDR2 FYNNEI. The CDR3 covers 15 residues. The CDR3 reads CASRNTGGSTGELFF. CDR3 coding DNA: TGTGCCAGCAGAAACACAGGGGGCAGCACCGGGGAGCTGTTTTTT. The whole variable domain, filled in from reference TRBV2 and TRBJ2-2, reads EPEVTQTPSHQVTQMGQEVILRCVPISNHLYFYWYRQILGQKVEFLVSFYNNEISEKSEIFDDQFSVERPDGSNFTLKIRSTKLEDSAMYFCASRNTGGSTGELFFGEGSRLTVL.

V and J are TRBV4-3 and TRBJ2-5; TRBD2 matches at 9 bases. This CDR3 comprises 15 residues. Germline CDR1 LGHNA, CDR2 YSLEER. Germline trimming cut 2 bases from V and 5 bases from J; bases unmatched to any gene: 6. The CDR3 nucleotides are TGCGCCAGCAGCCAACGGAGCGGGGGGCGGGAGACCCAGTACTTC. It codes for CASSQRSGGRETQYF.

Only one count was recorded for this clonotype. The chain carries TRBV5-1 and TRBJ2-3, with 7 bases fitting TRBD2. Per the germline V gene, CDR1 is SGHRS and CDR2 is YFSETQ. After removal of 1 base from V and 6 bases from J, the junction contained 11 bases not matched to a gene. The CDR3 is 16 amino acids. This CDR3 reads CASSLTLSSGADTQYF. The CDR3 DNA is TGCGCCAGCAGCTTGACCCTATCCAGCGGGGCCGATACGCAGTATTTT.

In its sample, this clonotype was seen a few times. This CDR3 reads CASSIRSMRIADYNEQFF. For the CDR3, the DNA is TGTGCCAGCAGCATTAGATCCATGCGGATAGCGGACTACAATGAGCAGTTCTTC. J is TRBJ2-1 and V is TRBV7-9; D is possibly TRBD2 (6 bases). The length of the CDR3 is 18 residues. The germline V and J ends were trimmed by 5 bases and 3 bases, with 23 bases remaining between them. Germline CDR1 SEHNR, CDR2 FQNEAQ (reference sequence).

This clonotype was counted only a few times. The rearrangement links TRBV27 to TRBJ1-2; tentative D call: TRBD1 (5 bases). Trimming cost V 2 bases and J 1 base, with 11 bases left between them. The CDR3 is made up of 15 amino acids. Germline values: CDR1 MNHEY, CDR2 SMNVEV (reference sequence). The CDR3 DNA sequence: TGTGCCAGCAGTTTAAGAGGGGCAGATAACTATGGCTACACCTTC. This codes for CASSLRGADNYGYTF.

The chain couples TRBV6-2 or TRBV6-3 to TRBJ2-5, with D possibly TRBD2 on 5 matching bases. Per germline, CDR1 MNHEY and CDR2 SVGEGT. CDR3 length equals 11 residues. Trimming cost V 6 bases and J 11 bases, with 13 bases left between them. The CDR3 spells CASRATGEQYF. Here the CDR3 DNA reads TGTGCCAGCAGAGCGACTGGGGAGCAGTACTTC.

This clonotype showed up just a few times. The chain uses TRBV20-1 and TRBJ2-5, with 11 bases fitting TRBD2. The CDR3 extends over 14 amino acids. Germline CDR1 is DFQATT and CDR2 is SNEGSKA (reference sequence). V lost 6 bases and J lost 11; bases outside the gene matches: 14. CDR3 loop: CSALLAGGRDEQYF. Here the CDR3 DNA reads TGCAGTGCCCTCTTAGCGGGAGGGCGAGATGAGCAGTACTTC.

CDR3 sequence (DNA): TGTGCCAGCAGTATCCTGCGTCCCCTGCCTGGCTACACCTTC. Amino acid sequence: CASSILRPLPGYTF. The chain recombines TRBV28 with TRBJ1-2; D is uncertain. V dropped 5 bases and J dropped 7 bases, with 17 bases sitting between them. This CDR3 is built from 14 residues. Germline CDR1 and CDR2: MDHEN and SYDVKM.

This clonotype was observed a handful of times. The gene calls are TRBV20-1 and TRBJ2-1, with 11 bases identical to TRBD1. Trimming took 6 bases from V and 5 from J; bases not matched to a gene: 6. This CDR3 comprises 14 residues. Germline values: CDR1 DFQATT, CDR2 SNEGSKA (reference sequence). As DNA, the CDR3 is TGCAGTGCCGATTCGGGACAGGGGGACAATGAGCAGTTCTTC. This gives the protein CSADSGQGDNEQFF.

With regard to this clonotype: A much larger clone differs by one base, so this may be a read error. V usage is TRBV4-1 and J usage is TRBJ2-1; no definite D call. CDR3 length equals 15 residues. Trimming took off 1 base at V and 5 bases at J, with 12 bases between the two ends. The germline gives CDR1 MGHRA, CDR2 YSYEKL. CDR3 amino acids: CASSQAGLRDNEQFF. In DNA, the CDR3 is TGCGCCAGCAGCCAAGCGGGCCTTAGAGACAATGAGCAGTTCTTC.

The V call is TRBV27, the J call TRBJ1-1, with D perhaps TRBD1 (5 bases). CDR3 size: 15 residues. Per the germline V gene, CDR1 is MNHEY and CDR2 is SMNVEV (reference sequence). The germline V and J ends were trimmed by 6 bases and 0 bases, with 14 bases remaining between them. Here the CDR3 DNA reads TGTGCCAGCAGCGAATGGGGGGGAGTGAACACTGAAGCTTTCTTT. This translates into CASSEWGGVNTEAFF.

This clonotype was detected a few times. The gene calls are TRBV25-1 and TRBJ2-4; TRBD1 matches at 11 bases. The end of the DNA is better explained by TRBJ2-7, so the J call may be wrong. This CDR3 contains 15 residues. Germline values: CDR1 MGHDK, CDR2 SYGVNS. The CDR3 here is CASSDSGTGGYEQYF. The CDR3 region has the DNA TGTGCCAGCAGTGATTCCGGGACAGGGGGCTACGAGCAGTACTTC.

The chain carries TRBV6-5 and TRBJ2-2, with 7 bases lining up with TRBD1. Germline V gene sequence: CDR1 MNHEY, CDR2 SVGAGI. Losses at the gene ends were 6 bases for V and 0 bases for J; bases not matched to a gene: 4. The CDR3 extends over 15 amino acids. CDR3 residues: CASRGTVTNTGELFF. The CDR3, as DNA: TGTGCCAGCAGGGGGACAGTCACGAACACCGGGGAGCTGTTTTTT.

V usage is TRBV7-2 and J usage is TRBJ2-1; maybe TRBD2 (7 bases). The germline V gene encodes CDR1 SGHTA and CDR2 FQGNSA. The CDR3 length is 15 residues. V shed 5 bases and J shed 6 bases, with 17 bases lying between them. The CDR3 loop reads CASSPTRGGSNEQFF. The CDR3, as DNA: TGTGCCAGCAGCCCGACCAGGGGCGGGAGCAATGAGCAGTTCTTC.

The CDR3 sequence is CASSERGGHGYTF. In DNA, the CDR3 is TGTGCCAGCAGCGAGAGGGGAGGGCATGGCTACACCTTC. The genes are TRBV9 and TRBJ1-2; maybe TRBD1 (5 bases). CDR1 is SGDLS, CDR2 YYNGEE, per germline. The V and J ends lost 3 bases and 6 bases respectively, with 12 bases between them. This CDR3 is built from 13 residues.

This clonotype has just a few counts. The DNA for the CDR3 is TGTGCTAGTGGTCTAAACGCCGGGACAGCCTACAATGAGCAGTTCTTC. It specifies CASGLNAGTAYNEQFF. The chain employs TRBV12-5 and TRBJ2-1, with 7 bases that match TRBD1. V gave up 5 bases and J gave up 2 bases; unmatched junction bases: 9. The CDR3 extends over 16 amino acids. Germline V gene lookup returns CDR1 LGHNT and CDR2 FRNRAP.